This T cell receptor beta chain was captured in a study of cytomegalovirus exposure and HLA in healthy donors. General study points: The majority of TCR sequences were rare, yet some public TCRs appeared in many donors. A later analysis reportedly identified an Asian-associated ancestry cluster as carrying fewer N-insertions than the approximately 670-donor mean.

This clone was seen a handful of times. Its antigen remains unknown. 60 Vbeta and 13 Jbeta primers were used in PCR. Only in-frame clones appear in the TCRdb table, and some are missing; sequencing was by immunoSEQ multiplex PCR. The sample holds about 140,000 clones, 77% seen once. The sequenced material came from PBMCs. The TCR originated in a female donor in good health and CMV-seronegative.

The CDR3, as DNA: TGTGCCAGCAGGGGCGGCAATCAGCCCCAGCATTTT. Encoded protein: CASRGGNQPQHF. The chain is built from TRBV6-6 and TRBJ1-5; D is undetermined. V lost 6 bases to trimming and J lost 2 bases, with 5 bases between them. Germline CDR1 reads MNHNY; CDR2 reads SVGAGI (reference sequence). The CDR3 contains 12 residues.